This T cell receptor beta chain was sequenced in a study of cytomegalovirus exposure and HLA in healthy donors (dated by TCRdb to the late 2010s). At the level of the whole study: The 650 to 750 repertoires of the first cohort and the 120 validation repertoires were produced on the same platform, according to a later analysis. The study aimed to test whether signatures of past pathogen exposure could be identified by cataloging public T cell receptors. In addition to the first cohort of roughly 700 subjects, a separate validation cohort of approximately 130 different subjects was used. To predict cytomegalovirus infection status, the study combined high-throughput TCR immunosequencing, statistical association of individual TCRs with disease status, and machine learning. The paper as a whole reports these results and caveats: A total of 150 or so TCR beta chains were listed by the study as associated with cytomegalovirus. Of the cluster scores, 85% to 95% were above 0 in a later analysis, which found that TCRs clustered in the first cohort also tended to co-occur in the 130 or so validation repertoires. According to the authors, the approach could potentially be generalized to other disease states and immunological phenotypes. Most TCR sequences were seen in very few donors, while some public TCRs were found in many individuals. The classifier was reported to diagnose cytomegalovirus status with high specificity and sensitivity in both the original cohort and the validation cohort. In vitro tests confirmed that a few of the cytomegalovirus-associated TCR beta chains recognize cytomegalovirus antigens. The validation cohort had no HLA typing available for a later analysis, so co-occurrence within that cohort was assessed over all 120 or so repertoires.

In regard to this clone: Its antigen remains unidentified. The input lacks base qualities; no much larger clone sits a single base away.

The trim is 11 bases for V and 5 bases for J, with a gap of 25 bases between the germline ends. From the cysteine up to the phenylalanine, the CDR3 has a length of 16 residues. Left in the record is the CDR3 DNA by itself, 48 bases read in frame from the first base. The donors belonged to the validation cohort of about 120 subjects, which was separate from the 666-subject first cohort. The library relied on the immunoSEQ multiplex PCR assay. As for how the authors treated the data: A statistical classification framework was built for diagnosing cytomegalovirus status from the catalog of TCR beta chain sequences. The clones in this table, taken by TCRdb from immuneACCESS, are in-frame only. Not every clone is retained; where verified, under half of the shortfall comes from an unresolved V gene, and the cause of the rest is unknown. Clonal size and the V and J genes are those of that table, whereas D and trimming came from the DNA. The sample records over 110,000 clones, around 84% of which are singletons. Together, the top ten hold just under 9% of the sample.

The V and J segments used are TRBV23-1 and TRBJ1-5, with no confidently assigned D gene. TRBV23-1 is an ORF, and what it does is uncertain. The material sequenced was PBMCs. The origin of this receptor is a man aged 18 to 35 in good health and CMV-seropositive. The CDR3 reads as follows: CAAKPPRVLSHQPQHF. The DNA sequence follows: TGCGCCGCGAAGCCTCCGAGGGTCCTGTCCCATCAGCCCCAGCATTTT.